Presented here are 17 T cell receptor beta chains from one specimen sequenced in a study of cytomegalovirus exposure and HLA in healthy donors. PCR employed 60 Vbeta and 13 Jbeta primers. Sequencing used immunoSEQ multiplex PCR; TCRdb keeps in-frame clones, though not all of them. This table has about 110,000 clones, about 81% appearing once. Sequenced material: PBMCs. The source is a male donor in good health and CMV-seropositive.

This chain connects TRBV5-6 to TRBJ2-7, with D possibly TRBD1 on 5 matching bases. This CDR3 has 17 residues. Germline assignment: CDR1 SGHDT and CDR2 YYEEEE. V lost 6 bases and J lost 0, with 22 bases in between. The CDR3 region is CASTLAVNRIFSYEQYF. The CDR3 nucleotides read TGTGCCAGCACCCTTGCGGTAAACAGGATTTTCTCCTACGAGCAGTACTTC.

The rearrangement links TRBV27 to TRBJ1-6; 12 bases agree with TRBD1. The CDR3 contains 17 residues. Germline V gives CDR1 MNHEY, CDR2 SMNVEV (reference sequence). With 5 bases clipped from V and 2 bases from J, the junction kept 4 bases outside the gene matches. The CDR3 spells CASSLGTGGAYNSPLHF. DNA for the CDR3: TGTGCCAGCAGTCTTGGGACAGGGGGCGCCTATAATTCACCCCTCCACTTT.

The chain uses TRBV7-2 and TRBJ2-1; 9 nucleotides agree with TRBD2. Germline CDR1 reads SGHTA; CDR2 reads FQGNSA. V trimming: 1 base; J trimming: 9 bases; junction bases outside the gene matches: 4. CDR3 length: 14 residues. This CDR3 reads CASSLVAGGSEQFF. The CDR3 DNA sequence: TGTGCCAGCAGCTTAGTCGCGGGGGGGAGTGAGCAGTTCTTC.

The genes are TRBV14 and TRBJ2-1; D might be TRBD2 (6 bases). In germline, CDR1 is SGHDN, CDR2 FVKESK. CDR3 size: 18 residues. The V gene lost 1 base and the J gene lost 8 bases, with 24 bases spanning the gap. The CDR3 sequence: CASSQGMAVGWGVYEQFF. The CDR3 nucleotides read TGTGCCAGCAGCCAAGGAATGGCAGTGGGGTGGGGGGTGTATGAGCAGTTCTTC.

The chain carries TRBV6-5 and TRBJ2-5, with TRBD2 matching over 11 bases. CDR3 length equals 16 residues. Germline CDR1 MNHEY, CDR2 SVGAGI. V gave up 0 bases and J gave up 6 bases; unmatched junction bases: 6. The CDR3 loop reads CASSYSGTSGQKTQYF. In DNA, the CDR3 is TGTGCCAGCAGTTACTCAGGGACTAGCGGCCAGAAGACCCAGTACTTC.

The CDR3 loop reads CASRRDRSSSYEQYF. The DNA for the CDR3 is TGTGCCAGCAGGAGGGACAGGAGCAGCTCCTACGAGCAGTACTTC. The V call is TRBV6-1, the J call TRBJ2-7, with 8 bases that match TRBD1. The germline CDR1 and CDR2 sequences are MNHNS and SASEGT. This CDR3 has 15 amino acids. J lost 0 bases, V lost 6 bases, and 7 bases had no gene match.

The chain recombines TRBV27 with TRBJ2-2; 14 positions match TRBD2. J gave up 5 bases and V 2 bases, and 1 base lay outside the gene matches. The CDR3 is 16 amino acids. The germline gives CDR1 MNHEY, CDR2 SMNVEV (reference sequence). CDR3 region: CASSLGLAGGTGELFF. The CDR3 nucleotides read TGTGCCAGCAGTTTAGGACTAGCGGGGGGTACCGGGGAGCTGTTTTTT.

The chain joins TRBV5-3 to TRBJ1-4; unclear D gene. TRBV5-3 is known as an ORF, though its function is uncertain. The CDR3 sequence is 17 residues long. The V gene lost 0 bases and the J gene lost 6 bases, with 18 bases spanning the gap. CDR3 sequence (DNA): TGTGCCAGAAGCTTGGACCCGTCGCCAGGCCCGGATGAAAAACTGTTTTTT. Translated, it gives CARSLDPSPGPDEKLFF.

The J gene is TRBJ2-5, the V gene TRBV6-5; D gene ambiguous. The J call may be faulty, since TRBJ2-7 better matches the DNA end. This CDR3 region has 11 residues. Germline-derived CDR1 and CDR2 are MNHEY and SVGAGI. CDR3 DNA: TGTGCCAGCAGGACCGGGTACGAGCAGTACTTC. Encoded protein: CASRTGYEQYF.

This clone was detected a few times. The rearrangement links TRBV15 to TRBJ2-1; 8 nucleotides align to TRBD1. Germline V gives CDR1 LNHNV, CDR2 YYDKDF (reference sequence). V shed 0 bases and J 0 bases; nucleotides not matched to a gene: 13. This CDR3 is 20 amino acids long. The CDR3 sequence: CATSRDTSGGQASSYNEQFF. In DNA form, the CDR3 reads TGTGCCACCAGCAGAGATACTTCAGGGGGACAGGCAAGCTCCTACAATGAGCAGTTCTTC.

The chain has TRBV30 and TRBJ2-6, with TRBD1 matching over 7 bases. There are 14 residues in the CDR3. Germline CDR1 is GTSNPN and CDR2 is SVGIG (reference sequence). J was trimmed by 4 bases and V by 5 bases; bases with no gene match: 5. The CDR3 bases are TGTGCCTGGGACAGGGCTTCAGGGGCCAACGTCCTGACTTTC. Amino acids: CAWDRASGANVLTF.

The chain recombines TRBV5-1 with TRBJ1-2; D unresolved. Germline-derived CDR1 and CDR2 are SGHRS and YFSETQ. There are 20 residues in the CDR3. V lost 0 bases and J lost 0, with 24 bases in between. CDR3 sequence reads: CASSLVPGNLVRSSNYGYTF. The CDR3 region has the DNA TGCGCCAGCAGCTTGGTACCGGGAAATCTCGTCCGGTCTTCTAACTATGGCTACACCTTC.

The chain has TRBV7-8 and TRBJ2-7; TRBD1 matches at 8 bases. The germline gives CDR1 SGHVS, CDR2 FQNEAQ. V shed 6 bases, J shed 0 bases, and the junction held 7 bases outside the gene matches. This CDR3 spans 15 amino acids. CDR3 region: CASRPDRASSYEQYF. DNA for the CDR3: TGTGCCAGCAGGCCGGACAGGGCAAGCTCCTACGAGCAGTACTTC.

The genes are TRBV29-1 and TRBJ2-1; 8 bases map to TRBD2. CDR1 and CDR2 from the germline V gene are SQVTM and ANQGSEA. This CDR3 is 16 amino acids long. V dropped 4 bases and J dropped 8; count of bases not matched to a gene: 16. The CDR3 DNA sequence: TGCAGCGTTGGGAGCCCCGGGACTAGGAATTTGGATGAGCAGTTCTTC. Residues: CSVGSPGTRNLDEQFF.

The chain couples TRBV4-3 to TRBJ2-1; the D gene is possibly TRBD2 (5 bases). The CDR3 runs 17 residues. Trimming left V 4 bases short and J 4 bases short, with 20 bases between. The germline V gene has CDR1 LGHNA and CDR2 YSLEER. The CDR3 DNA is TGCGCCAGCAGCCTTTCGGTCGGAGCGGTGGGGTACAATGAGCAGTTCTTC. This sequence encodes CASSLSVGAVGYNEQFF.

The chain carries TRBV5-1 and TRBJ1-1; 9 bases match TRBD1. Germline CDR1 and CDR2: SGHRS and YFSETQ. V shed 6 bases and J 5 bases; nucleotides not matched to a gene: 14. The CDR3 has 16 amino acids. CDR3 bases: TGCGCCAGCACCTTACAGGGGGCGCAAGGAGGAACTGAAGCTTTCTTT. It codes for CASTLQGAQGGTEAFF.

This chain links TRBV6-1 with TRBJ1-6; D gene unclear. The CDR3 consists of 12 residues. Germline V gene lookup returns CDR1 MNHNS and CDR2 SASEGT. Trimming shortened V by 2 bases and J by 13 bases, and 9 bases separated the two germline ends. The CDR3 protein is CASSEIERPLHF. CDR3 in DNA: TGTGCCAGCAGTGAAATCGAGAGGCCCCTCCACTTT.